The source of this T cell receptor (beta chain) is a study of cytomegalovirus exposure and HLA in healthy donors. Researchers ran the PCR with 60 Vbeta and 13 Jbeta primers. The repertoire was sequenced with immunoSEQ multiplex PCR; TCRdb's copy has only in-frame clones and lacks some. The sample has 240,000 or so clones; about four fifths are singletons. Between the trimmed V and J ends, which lost 0 bases and 7 bases, there was a span of 9 bases. The CDR3 has 14 amino acids. Germline V CDR1 and CDR2: SNHLY, FYNNEI. The chain combines TRBV2 with TRBJ2-2; D not certain. The sequenced sample consisted of PBMCs. This receptor was taken from a woman in her forties in good health and CMV-seropositive. The CDR3 DNA sequence: TGTGCCAGCAGTGAAGCGCTGCCCGGCGGGGAGCTGTTTTTT. Its translation is CASSEALPGGELFF.